This TCR beta chain was recovered during a study of CD8 T cell repertoires and HIV-1 epitope variants. Study at large: Each of Twenty-five Gag and Nef epitope peptides stimulated a separate culture. Autologous T cell-negative cells served as antigen-presenting cells in equal numbers.

Worth noting for this clone: What it binds is unknown.

Survey-depth immunoSEQ sequencing covered TCR beta CDR3 regions. Assay used: immunoSEQ multiplex PCR; TCRdb lists only in-frame clones, some missing. The sample holds 3,500 to 5,500 clones; approximately 70% are singletons and the top ten take about 38%. This CDR3 is 13 amino acids long. The V gene lost 4 bases and the J gene lost 2 bases, with 8 bases spanning the gap. Germline CDR1 and CDR2: SGDLS and YYNGEE. Study results and caveats: Most of the nine antigen-specific clonotypes appeared cross-reactive to autologous or escape variants.

Sequencing was done on a sample of cultured CD8+ T cells derived from PBMCs. The chain links TRBV9 to TRBJ2-3; D is unresolved. The TCR comes from a male donor with HIV. The CDR3 coding sequence is TGTGCCAGCAGCCCGATGAACACAGATACGCAGTATTTT. Amino acids: CASSPMNTDTQYF.